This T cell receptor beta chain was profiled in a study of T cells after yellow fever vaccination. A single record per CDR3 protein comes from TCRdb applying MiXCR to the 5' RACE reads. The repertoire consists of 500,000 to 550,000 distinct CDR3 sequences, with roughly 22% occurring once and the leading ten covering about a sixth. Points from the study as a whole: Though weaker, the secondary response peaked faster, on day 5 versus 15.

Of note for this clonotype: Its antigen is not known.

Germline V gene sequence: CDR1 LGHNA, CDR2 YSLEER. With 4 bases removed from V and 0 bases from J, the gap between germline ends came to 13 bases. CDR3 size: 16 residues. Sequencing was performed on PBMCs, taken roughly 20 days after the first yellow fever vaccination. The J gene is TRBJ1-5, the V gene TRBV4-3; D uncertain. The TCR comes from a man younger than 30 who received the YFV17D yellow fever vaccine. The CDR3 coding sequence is TGCGCCAGCAGCCTTTCCGTAGGTTATAGCAATCAGCCCCAGCATTTT. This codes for CASSLSVGYSNQPQHF.